This entry concerns a single T cell receptor (beta chain). The sample originates from a study of T cell clusters in autoimmune cytopenias. Germline-derived CDR1 and CDR2 are MNHNS and SASEGT. CDR3 length: 14 amino acids. Multiplex touch-down PCR amplified TRB using TRB-A and TRB-B pools in one tube. TCRdb processed the multiplex PCR reads again and assigns one entry to each CDR3 protein, with no DNA. This sample's table has around 7,000 distinct CDR3 sequences. About 37,500 genome equivalents of blood DNA were amplified for TRB. A further study also used this sample, focusing on T cell repertoires in aging, cancer and after chemotherapy.

Sequenced material: peripheral blood. The chain links TRBV6-1 to TRBJ1-1; TCRdb's D call of TRBD1 is untestable without DNA. This sequence originates from a human donor in good health. CDR3 in amino acids: CASSEVDRVTEAFF.